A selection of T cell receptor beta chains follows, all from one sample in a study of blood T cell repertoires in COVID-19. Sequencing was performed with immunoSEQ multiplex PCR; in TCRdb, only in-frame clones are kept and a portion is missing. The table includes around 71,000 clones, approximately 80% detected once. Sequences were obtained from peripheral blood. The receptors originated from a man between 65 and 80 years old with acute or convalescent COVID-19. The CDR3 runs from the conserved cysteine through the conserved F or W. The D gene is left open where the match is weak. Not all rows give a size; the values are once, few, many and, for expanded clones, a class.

TGTGCCAGCAGCCAAGGTCAAATGATCAGGGAGCAGTACTTC,CASSQGQMIREQYF,-,TRBJ2-7,-,TRBV3-1/TRBV3-2
TGTGCCAGCACCCGGGGGGGAGCAGATACGCAGTATTTT,CASTRGGADTQYF,-,TRBJ2-3,TRBD2,TRBV3-1/TRBV3-2
TGTGCCACCAGTGATTTGTCGAGGGCCACCGGGGAGCTGTTTTTT,CATSDLSRATGELFF,many,TRBJ2-2,-,TRBV24-1
TGTGCCAGTACGAACAGGGTAGACACTGAAGCTTTCTTT,CASTNRVDTEAFF,-,TRBJ1-1,-,TRBV19
TGTGCCAGCAGTGACGGGACACTGGGGGCTGGCTACACCTTC,CASSDGTLGAGYTF,-,TRBJ1-2,-,TRBV6-1
TGTGCCAGTTCGAGGGACATCTCCTACGAGCAGTACTTC,CASSRDISYEQYF,-,TRBJ2-7,-,TRBV24-1
TGCGCCAGCAGCTCCTCTAGCGGGAGGGCCTGGAACAATGAGCAGTTCTTC,CASSSSSGRAWNNEQFF,-,TRBJ2-1,TRBD2,TRBV5-1
TGTGCCAGCAGCTTAAGTTCGGCCGGGACACCCTCTGGAAACACCATATATTTT,CASSLSSAGTPSGNTIYF,-,TRBJ1-3,-,TRBV7-2
TGTGCCAGCAGCTTAGGGCAGGGGAGCGAGCAGTACTTC,CASSLGQGSEQYF,-,TRBJ2-7,-,TRBV11-1
TGTGCAAGTCGCTACCGCGGACAGGGGAAGGAGACCCAGTACTTC,CASRYRGQGKETQYF,once,TRBJ2-5,-,TRBV12-2
TGTGCCAGTAATTCTTGGGACAGGGACACTGAAGCTTTCTTT,CASNSWDRDTEAFF,-,TRBJ1-1,TRBD1,TRBV19
TGTGCCAGCAGGGAGGACAGCTACGAGCAGTACTTC,CASREDSYEQYF,-,TRBJ2-7,-,TRBV2
TGTGCCAGCTTAACAGGGGGGAACTATGGCTACACCTTC,CASLTGGNYGYTF,-,TRBJ1-2,TRBD1,TRBV28
TGCAGCGTTGGACACCCTTTGAACACTGAAGCTTTCTTT,CSVGHPLNTEAFF,-,TRBJ1-1,-,TRBV29-1
TGTGCCAGCAGTGAAGCGAGGAGCTCCTACAATGAGCAGTTCTTC,CASSEARSSYNEQFF,-,TRBJ2-1,-,TRBV2
TGCAGCGTTGGGACTAGCGGGAGCAATGAGCAGTTCTTC,CSVGTSGSNEQFF,-,TRBJ2-1,TRBD2,TRBV29-1
TGTGCCAGCAGTTATGGGGGAGGTACGCAGTATTTT,CASSYGGGTQYF,-,TRBJ2-3,-,TRBV6-5
TGTGCCAGCAGCCAGGCCGGGACTAGTTCCTACAATGAGCAGTTCTTC,CASSQAGTSSYNEQFF,-,TRBJ2-1,TRBD2,TRBV4-2
TGTGCCAGCAGTGAATATAGCGCCTCTAGCACAGATACGCAGTATTTT,CASSEYSASSTDTQYF,-,TRBJ2-3,-,TRBV25-1
TGTGCCAGCAGTTCCTCCGGGGTAGATACGCAGTATTTT,CASSSSGVDTQYF,-,TRBJ2-3,-,TRBV6-4
TGTGCCAGCAGCCAAGATATAAGGGTTACAGGAACTGGAAACACCATATATTTT,CASSQDIRVTGTGNTIYF,-,TRBJ1-3,-,TRBV4-2
TGCGCCAGCAGCCCACCTAGCAGCGGATCCTACGAGCAGTACTTC,CASSPPSSGSYEQYF,-,TRBJ2-7,-,TRBV4-1
TGTGCCAGCAGTGAGAGGGTCGGTAGTCAGTTCTTC,CASSERVGSQFF,-,TRBJ2-1,-,TRBV2
TGTGCCAGCAGCTTTAGCGGGAGGGGGACCGGGGAGCTGTTTTTT,CASSFSGRGTGELFF,-,TRBJ2-2,TRBD2,TRBV11-2
TGTGCCAGCAGTGTCGACAGGGCTTTCACGAACACTGAAGCTTTCTTT,CASSVDRAFTNTEAFF,-,TRBJ1-1,TRBD1,TRBV6-1
TGCGCCAGCAGCGCGGACCCACTCAGCGGGCAGTTCTTC,CASSADPLSGQFF,-,TRBJ2-1,-,TRBV5-1
TGTGCCTGGAGTGTAGGGCGGGATAACGTTGCGGGGTCTGAGCAGTTCTTC,CAWSVGRDNVAGSEQFF,once,TRBJ2-1,-,TRBV30
TGCGCCAGCAGCTTGGGTGGGACAGGGGGAAAGACTGAAGCTTTCTTT,CASSLGGTGGKTEAFF,-,TRBJ1-1,TRBD1,TRBV5-1
TGTGCCTGGGTAGGACAGACTGCCACTGAAGCTTTCTTT,CAWVGQTATEAFF,few,TRBJ1-1,-,TRBV30